This entry is about one T cell receptor (beta chain). This CDR3 contains 18 residues. The record originates from a study of blood T cell repertoires in COVID-19. In the study overall: Sample material is recorded as cDNA or gDNA derived from T cells, B-cell-depleted T cells, or PBMCs.

Study processing details: From reference gene primer amplification, estimates of nucleated cell counts were derived. Clones were sequenced by immunoSEQ multiplex PCR, and TCRdb holds only the in-frame ones, with some missing. The DNA gave D and trimming, while V, J and clone size come from that table. The sample lists about 250,000 clones, 85% to 90% occurring once. Either two negative PCRs, clearance, or symptom resolution qualified Cohort 3 donors as recovered. The TCR originated in a woman between 18 and 29 years old who had recovered from COVID-19. The sequencing sample was made of PBMCs or T cells enriched from blood (not recorded which). The chain combines TRBV21-1 with TRBJ2-3; the table gives TRBD2 as D, unverified against the DNA. TRBV21-1 is designated a pseudogene. The CDR3 region has the DNA TGTGCCAGCACAAGAGGACTAGCGGGGGGGCCTTTAGCAGATACGCAGTATTTT. Its translation is CASTRGLAGGPLADTQYF.